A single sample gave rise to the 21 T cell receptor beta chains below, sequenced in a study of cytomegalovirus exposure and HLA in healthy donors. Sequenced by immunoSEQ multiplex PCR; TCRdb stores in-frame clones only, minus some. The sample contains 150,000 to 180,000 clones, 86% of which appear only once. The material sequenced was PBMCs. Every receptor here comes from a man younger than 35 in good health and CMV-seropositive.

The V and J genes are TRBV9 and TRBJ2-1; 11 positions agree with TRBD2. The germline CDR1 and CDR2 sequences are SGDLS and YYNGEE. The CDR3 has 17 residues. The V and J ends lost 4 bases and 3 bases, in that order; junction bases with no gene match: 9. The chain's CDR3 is CASSTHPGTSGYNEQFF. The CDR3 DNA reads TGTGCCAGCAGCACACACCCCGGGACTAGCGGCTACAATGAGCAGTTCTTC.

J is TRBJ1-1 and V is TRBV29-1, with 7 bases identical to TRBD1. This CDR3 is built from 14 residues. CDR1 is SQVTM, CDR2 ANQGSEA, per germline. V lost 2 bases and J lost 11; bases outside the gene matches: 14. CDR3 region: CSVELPGQSNLAFF. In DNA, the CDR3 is TGCAGCGTTGAACTACCGGGACAGTCTAATTTGGCTTTCTTT.

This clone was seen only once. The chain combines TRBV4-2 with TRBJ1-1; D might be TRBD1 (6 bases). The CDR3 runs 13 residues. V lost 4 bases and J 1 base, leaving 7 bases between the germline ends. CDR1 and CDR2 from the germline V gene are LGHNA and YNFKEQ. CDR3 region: CASSLTGNTEAFF. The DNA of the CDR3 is TGTGCCAGCAGCCTGACAGGGAACACTGAAGCTTTCTTT.

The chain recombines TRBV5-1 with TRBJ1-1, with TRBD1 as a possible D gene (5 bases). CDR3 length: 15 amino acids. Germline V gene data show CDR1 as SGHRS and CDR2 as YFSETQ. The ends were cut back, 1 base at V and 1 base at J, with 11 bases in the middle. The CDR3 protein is CASSLSDIRNTEAFF. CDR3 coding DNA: TGCGCCAGCAGCTTGTCGGACATACGGAACACTGAAGCTTTCTTT.

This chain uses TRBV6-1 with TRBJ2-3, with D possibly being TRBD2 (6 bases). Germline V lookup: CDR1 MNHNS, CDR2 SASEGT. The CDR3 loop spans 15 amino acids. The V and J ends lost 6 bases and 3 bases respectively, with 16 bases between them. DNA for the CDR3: TGTGCCAGCAGGTCTGCGGGTGGAGGGACAGATACGCAGTATTTT. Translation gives CASRSAGGGTDTQYF.

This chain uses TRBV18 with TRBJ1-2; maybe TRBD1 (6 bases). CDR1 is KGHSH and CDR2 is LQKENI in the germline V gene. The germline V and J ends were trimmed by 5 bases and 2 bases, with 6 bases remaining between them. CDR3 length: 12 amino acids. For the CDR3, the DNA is TGTGCCAGCTCAGGACAGAACTATGGCTACACCTTC. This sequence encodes CASSGQNYGYTF.

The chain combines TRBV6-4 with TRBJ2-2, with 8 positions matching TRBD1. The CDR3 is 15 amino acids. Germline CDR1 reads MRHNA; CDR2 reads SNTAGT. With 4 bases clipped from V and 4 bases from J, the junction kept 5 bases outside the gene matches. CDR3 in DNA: TGTGCCAGCAGTGGGACAGGGCGAGGCACCGGGGAGCTGTTTTTT. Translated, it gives CASSGTGRGTGELFF.

As DNA, the CDR3 is TGTGCCAGCAGCGTATGGGGTAGCGGGAGCGGAGATACGCAGTATTTT. Its translation: CASSVWGSGSGDTQYF. The J gene is TRBJ2-3, the V gene TRBV9; TRBD2 matches at 9 bases. Germline V gene sequence: CDR1 SGDLS, CDR2 YYNGEE. V lost 1 base, J lost 5 bases, and 8 bases stayed unmatched. CDR3 length equals 16 residues.

The CDR3 is CASSESISGSYEQYF. Written as DNA, the CDR3 is TGCGCCAGCAGTGAGTCGATAAGCGGCTCCTACGAGCAGTACTTC. V usage is TRBV10-2 and J usage is TRBJ2-7; a possible D gene is TRBD2 (5 bases). CDR3 length equals 15 residues. The V end was cut by 0 bases, the J end by 0 bases, with 9 bases between. Germline V gene sequence: CDR1 WSHSY, CDR2 SAAADI.

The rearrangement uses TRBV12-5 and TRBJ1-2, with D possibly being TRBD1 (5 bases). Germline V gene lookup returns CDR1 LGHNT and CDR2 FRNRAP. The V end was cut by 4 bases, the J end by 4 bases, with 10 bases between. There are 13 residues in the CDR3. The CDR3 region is CASGYGGGYGYTF. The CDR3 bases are TGTGCTAGTGGTTATGGGGGAGGCTATGGCTACACCTTC.

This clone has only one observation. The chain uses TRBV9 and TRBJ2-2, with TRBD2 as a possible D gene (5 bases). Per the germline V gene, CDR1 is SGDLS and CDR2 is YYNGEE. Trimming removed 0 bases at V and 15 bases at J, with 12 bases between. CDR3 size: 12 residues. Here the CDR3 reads CASSVGDEGMFF. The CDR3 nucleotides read TGTGCCAGCAGCGTAGGAGACGAGGGCATGTTTTTT.

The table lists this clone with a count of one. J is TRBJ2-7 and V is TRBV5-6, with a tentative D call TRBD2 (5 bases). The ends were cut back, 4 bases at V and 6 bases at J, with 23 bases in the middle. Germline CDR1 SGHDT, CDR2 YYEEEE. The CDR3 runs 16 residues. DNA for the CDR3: TGTGCCAGCAGCCACACGCTAGCCCTCCTAGAGGTCGAGCAGTACTTC. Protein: CASSHTLALLEVEQYF.

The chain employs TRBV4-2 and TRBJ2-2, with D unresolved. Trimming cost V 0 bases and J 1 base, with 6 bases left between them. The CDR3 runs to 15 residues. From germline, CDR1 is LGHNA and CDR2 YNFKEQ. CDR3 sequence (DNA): TGTGCCAGCAGCCAAGATAGACTGAACACCGGGGAGCTGTTTTTT. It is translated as CASSQDRLNTGELFF.

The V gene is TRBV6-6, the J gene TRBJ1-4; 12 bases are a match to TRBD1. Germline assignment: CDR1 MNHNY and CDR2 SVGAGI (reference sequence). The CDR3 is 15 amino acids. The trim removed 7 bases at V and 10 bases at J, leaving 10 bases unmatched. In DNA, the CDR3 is TGTGCCAGCATCCACACCGGGACAGGGGGCGCAAAACTGTTTTTT. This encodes CASIHTGTGGAKLFF.

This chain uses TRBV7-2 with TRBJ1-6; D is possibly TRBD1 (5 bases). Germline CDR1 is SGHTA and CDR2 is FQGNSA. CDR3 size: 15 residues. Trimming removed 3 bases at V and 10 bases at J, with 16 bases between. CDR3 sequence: CASSFKPGQQSPLHF. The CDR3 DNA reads TGTGCCAGCAGCTTCAAACCCGGACAACAGTCACCCCTCCACTTT.

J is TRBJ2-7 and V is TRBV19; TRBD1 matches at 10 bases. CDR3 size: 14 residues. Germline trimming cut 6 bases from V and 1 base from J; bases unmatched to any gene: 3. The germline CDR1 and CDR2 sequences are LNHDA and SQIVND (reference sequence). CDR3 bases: TGTGCCAGTAGCCGACAGGGGGCATCCTACGAGCAGTACTTC. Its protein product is CASSRQGASYEQYF.

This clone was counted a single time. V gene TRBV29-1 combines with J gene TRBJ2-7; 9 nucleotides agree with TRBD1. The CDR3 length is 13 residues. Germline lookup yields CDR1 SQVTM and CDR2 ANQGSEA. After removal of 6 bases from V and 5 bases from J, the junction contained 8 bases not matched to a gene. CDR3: CSVESDRGNEQYF. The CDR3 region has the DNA TGCAGCGTCGAATCGGACAGGGGTAACGAGCAGTACTTC.

The CDR3 loop reads CAISEPASGPYEQYF. CDR3 in DNA: TGTGCCATCAGTGAGCCCGCTAGCGGGCCCTACGAGCAGTACTTC. V usage is TRBV10-3 and J usage is TRBJ2-7; 8 positions agree with TRBD2. Per the germline V gene, CDR1 is ENHRY and CDR2 is SYGVKD. The junction had 5 bases not matched to a gene; V was cut back by 2 bases and J by 2 bases. The CDR3 is 15 residues long.

The DNA of the CDR3 is TGTGCCAGCAGCGCCGGACTAGCGGGGACCTTAGGAATAGATACGCAGTATTTT. Translated, it gives CASSAGLAGTLGIDTQYF. V and J are TRBV5-4 and TRBJ2-3, with 12 bases identical to TRBD2. J lost 5 bases, V lost 4 bases, and 14 bases had no gene match. From germline, CDR1 is SGHNT and CDR2 YYREEE (reference sequence). This CDR3 has 18 amino acids.

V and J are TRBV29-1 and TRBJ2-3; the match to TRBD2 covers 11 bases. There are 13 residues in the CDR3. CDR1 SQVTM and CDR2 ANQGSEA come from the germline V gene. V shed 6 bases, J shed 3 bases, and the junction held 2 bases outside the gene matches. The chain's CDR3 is CSVWTSGTDTQYF. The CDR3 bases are TGCAGCGTGTGGACTAGCGGGACAGATACGCAGTATTTT.

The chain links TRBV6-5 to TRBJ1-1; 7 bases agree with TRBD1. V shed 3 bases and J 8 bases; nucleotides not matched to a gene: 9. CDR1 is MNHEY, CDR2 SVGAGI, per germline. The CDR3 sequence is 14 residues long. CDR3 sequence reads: CASSYTERGPEAFF. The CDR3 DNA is TGTGCCAGCAGTTATACGGAGAGGGGGCCCGAAGCTTTCTTT.